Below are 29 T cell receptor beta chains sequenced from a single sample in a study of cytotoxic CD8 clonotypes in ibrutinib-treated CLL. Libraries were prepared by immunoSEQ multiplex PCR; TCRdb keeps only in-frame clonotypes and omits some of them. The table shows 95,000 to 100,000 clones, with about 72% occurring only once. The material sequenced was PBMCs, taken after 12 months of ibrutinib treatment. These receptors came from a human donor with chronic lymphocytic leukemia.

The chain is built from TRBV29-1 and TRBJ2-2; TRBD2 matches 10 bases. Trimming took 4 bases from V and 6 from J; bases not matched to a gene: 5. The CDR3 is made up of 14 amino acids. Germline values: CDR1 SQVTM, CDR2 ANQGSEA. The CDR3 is CSVVRTSGAGELFF. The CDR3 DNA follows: TGCAGCGTTGTTAGGACTAGCGGCGCCGGGGAGCTGTTTTTT.

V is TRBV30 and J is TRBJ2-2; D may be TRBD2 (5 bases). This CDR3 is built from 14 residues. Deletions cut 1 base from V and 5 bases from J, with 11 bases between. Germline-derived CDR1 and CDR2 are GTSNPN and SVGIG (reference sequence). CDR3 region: CAWSELGPTGELFF. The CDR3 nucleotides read TGTGCCTGGAGTGAACTAGGGCCAACCGGGGAGCTGTTTTTT.

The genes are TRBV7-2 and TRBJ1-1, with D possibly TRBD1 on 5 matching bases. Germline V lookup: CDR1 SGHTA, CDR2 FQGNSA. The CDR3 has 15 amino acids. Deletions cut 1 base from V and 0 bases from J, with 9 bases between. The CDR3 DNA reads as TGTGCCAGCAGCTTAGAGGGGATGTTGAACACTGAAGCTTTCTTT. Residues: CASSLEGMLNTEAFF.

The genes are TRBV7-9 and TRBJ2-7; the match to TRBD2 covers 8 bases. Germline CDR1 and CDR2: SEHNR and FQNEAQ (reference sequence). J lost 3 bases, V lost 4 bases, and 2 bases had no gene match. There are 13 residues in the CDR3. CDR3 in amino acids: CASSSRGGYEQYF. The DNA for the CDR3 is TGTGCCAGCAGCTCTCGGGGGGGCTACGAGCAGTACTTC.

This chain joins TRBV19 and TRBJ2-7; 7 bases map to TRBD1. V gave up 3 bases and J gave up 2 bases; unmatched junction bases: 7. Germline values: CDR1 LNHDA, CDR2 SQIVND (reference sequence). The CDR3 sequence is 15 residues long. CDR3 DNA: TGTGCCAGTAGTATTAATCCCGGACAGGCCTACGAGCAGTACTTC. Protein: CASSINPGQAYEQYF. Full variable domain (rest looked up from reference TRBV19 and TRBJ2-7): DGGITQSPKYLFRKEGQNVTLSCEQNLNHDAMYWYRQDPGQGLRLIYYSQIVNDFQKGDIAEGYSVSREKKESFPLTVTSAQKNPTAFYLCASSINPGQAYEQYFGPGTRLTVT.

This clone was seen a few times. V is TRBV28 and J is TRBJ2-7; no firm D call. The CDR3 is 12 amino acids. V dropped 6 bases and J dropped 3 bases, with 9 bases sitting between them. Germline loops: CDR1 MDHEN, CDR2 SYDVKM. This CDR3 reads CASRKASYEQYF. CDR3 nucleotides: TGTGCCAGCAGAAAAGCGAGCTACGAGCAGTACTTC.

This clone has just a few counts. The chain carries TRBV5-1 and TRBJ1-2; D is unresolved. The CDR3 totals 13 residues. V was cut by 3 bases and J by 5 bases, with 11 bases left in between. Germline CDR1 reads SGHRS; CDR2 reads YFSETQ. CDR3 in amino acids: CASSSTKGYGYTF. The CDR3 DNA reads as TGCGCCAGCAGCTCCACCAAGGGATATGGCTACACCTTC. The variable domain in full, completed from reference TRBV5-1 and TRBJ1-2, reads KAGVTQTPRYLIKTRGQQVTLSCSPISGHRSVSWYQQTPGQGLQFLFEYFSETQRNKGNFPGRFSGRQFSNSRSEMNVSTLELGDSALYLCASSSTKGYGYTFGSGTRLTVV.

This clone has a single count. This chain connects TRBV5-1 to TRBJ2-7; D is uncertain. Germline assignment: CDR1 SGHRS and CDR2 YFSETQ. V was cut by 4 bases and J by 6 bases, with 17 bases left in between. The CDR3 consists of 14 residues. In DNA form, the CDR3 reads TGCGCCAGCAGCCCCCAAGTTTCTGGTACCGAGCAGTACTTC. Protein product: CASSPQVSGTEQYF.

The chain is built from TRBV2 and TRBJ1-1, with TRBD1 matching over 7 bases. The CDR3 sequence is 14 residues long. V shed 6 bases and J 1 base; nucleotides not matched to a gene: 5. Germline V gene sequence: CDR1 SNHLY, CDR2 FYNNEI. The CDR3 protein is CASRDRRPNTEAFF. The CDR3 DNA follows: TGTGCCAGCAGGGACAGGAGGCCGAACACTGAAGCTTTCTTT. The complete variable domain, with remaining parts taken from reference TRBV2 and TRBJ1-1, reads EPEVTQTPSHQVTQMGQEVILRCVPISNHLYFYWYRQILGQKVEFLVSFYNNEISEKSEIFDDQFSVERPDGSNFTLKIRSTKLEDSAMYFCASRDRRPNTEAFFGQGTRLTVV.

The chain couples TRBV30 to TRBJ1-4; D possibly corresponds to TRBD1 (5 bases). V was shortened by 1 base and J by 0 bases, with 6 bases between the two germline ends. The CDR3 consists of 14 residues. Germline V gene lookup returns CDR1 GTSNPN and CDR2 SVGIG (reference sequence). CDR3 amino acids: CAWSGGATNEKLFF. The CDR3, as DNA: TGTGCCTGGAGTGGGGGGGCAACTAATGAAAAACTGTTTTTT. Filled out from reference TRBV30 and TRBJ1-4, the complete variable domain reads SQTIHQWPATLVQPVGSPLSLECTVEGTSNPNLYWYRQAAGRGLQLLFYSVGIGQISSEVPQNLSASRPQDRQFILSSKKLLLSDSGFYLCAWSGGATNEKLFFGSGTQLSVL.

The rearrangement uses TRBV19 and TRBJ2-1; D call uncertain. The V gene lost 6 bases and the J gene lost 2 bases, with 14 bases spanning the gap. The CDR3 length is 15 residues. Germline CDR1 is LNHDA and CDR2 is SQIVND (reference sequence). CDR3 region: CASSYGRVTYNEQFF. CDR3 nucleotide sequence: TGTGCCAGTAGCTATGGACGGGTCACCTACAATGAGCAGTTCTTC.

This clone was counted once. The CDR3 DNA sequence: TGCGCCAGCAGCTGGACTAGCGGGGGGGCCGTGAGAGAGCAGTTCTTC. Translating gives CASSWTSGGAVREQFF. This chain links TRBV5-1 with TRBJ2-1, with 15 bases lining up with TRBD2. The germline V gene encodes CDR1 SGHRS and CDR2 YFSETQ. The V and J ends lost 3 bases and 10 bases, in that order; junction bases with no gene match: 8. The length of the CDR3 is 16 residues.

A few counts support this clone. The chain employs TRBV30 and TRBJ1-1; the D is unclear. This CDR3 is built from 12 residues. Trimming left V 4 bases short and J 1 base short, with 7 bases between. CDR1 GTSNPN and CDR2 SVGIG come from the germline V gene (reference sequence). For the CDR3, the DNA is TGTGCCTGGACCCGGGGGAACACTGAAGCTTTCTTT. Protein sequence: CAWTRGNTEAFF.

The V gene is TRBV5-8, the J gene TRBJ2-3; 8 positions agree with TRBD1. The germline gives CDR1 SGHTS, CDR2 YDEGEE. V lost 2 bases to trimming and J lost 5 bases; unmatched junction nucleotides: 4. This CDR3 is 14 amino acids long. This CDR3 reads CASSFGQGGDTQYF. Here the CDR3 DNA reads TGTGCCAGCAGCTTTGGACAGGGAGGAGATACGCAGTATTTT.

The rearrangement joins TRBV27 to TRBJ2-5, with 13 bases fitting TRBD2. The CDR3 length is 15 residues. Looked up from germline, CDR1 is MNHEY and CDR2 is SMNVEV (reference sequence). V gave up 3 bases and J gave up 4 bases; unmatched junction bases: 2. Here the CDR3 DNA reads TGTGCCAGCAGTTTGACTAGCGGGGGGCCAGAGACCCAGTACTTC. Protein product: CASSLTSGGPETQYF.

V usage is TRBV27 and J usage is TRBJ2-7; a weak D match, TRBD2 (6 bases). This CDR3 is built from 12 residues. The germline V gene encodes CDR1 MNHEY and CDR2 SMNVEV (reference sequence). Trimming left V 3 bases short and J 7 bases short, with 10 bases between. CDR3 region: CASSLAGREQYF. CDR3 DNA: TGTGCCAGCAGTTTGGCGGGGAGGGAGCAGTACTTC.

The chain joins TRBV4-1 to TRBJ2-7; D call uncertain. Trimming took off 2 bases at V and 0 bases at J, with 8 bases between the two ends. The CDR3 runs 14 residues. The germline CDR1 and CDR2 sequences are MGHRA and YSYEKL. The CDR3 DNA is TGCGCCAGCAGCCAACTGTTGGGCTCCTACGAGCAGTACTTC. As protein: CASSQLLGSYEQYF.

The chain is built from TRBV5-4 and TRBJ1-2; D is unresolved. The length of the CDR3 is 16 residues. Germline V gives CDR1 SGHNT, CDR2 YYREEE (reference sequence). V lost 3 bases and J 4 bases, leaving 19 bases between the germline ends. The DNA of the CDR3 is TGTGCCAGCAGCTCGACTGCCGAGTCACGGAGCTATGGCTACACCTTC. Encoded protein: CASSSTAESRSYGYTF.

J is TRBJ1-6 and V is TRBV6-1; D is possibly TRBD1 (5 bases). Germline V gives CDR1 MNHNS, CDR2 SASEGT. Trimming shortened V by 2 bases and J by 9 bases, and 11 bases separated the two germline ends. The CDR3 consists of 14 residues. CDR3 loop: CASSEKGGTSPLHF. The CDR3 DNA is TGTGCCAGCAGTGAAAAGGGCGGGACTTCACCCCTCCACTTT.

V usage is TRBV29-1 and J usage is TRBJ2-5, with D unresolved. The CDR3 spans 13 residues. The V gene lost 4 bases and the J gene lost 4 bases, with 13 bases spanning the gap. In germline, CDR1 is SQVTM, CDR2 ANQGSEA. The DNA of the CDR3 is TGCAGCGTTGTTCGGATAACTGCAGAGACCCAGTACTTC. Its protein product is CSVVRITAETQYF.

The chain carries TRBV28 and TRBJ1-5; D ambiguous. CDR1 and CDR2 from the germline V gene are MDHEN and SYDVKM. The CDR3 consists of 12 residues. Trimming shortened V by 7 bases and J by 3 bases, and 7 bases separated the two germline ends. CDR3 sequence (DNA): TGTGCCAGCACCCGGACCAATCAGCCCCAGCATTTT. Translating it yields CASTRTNQPQHF.

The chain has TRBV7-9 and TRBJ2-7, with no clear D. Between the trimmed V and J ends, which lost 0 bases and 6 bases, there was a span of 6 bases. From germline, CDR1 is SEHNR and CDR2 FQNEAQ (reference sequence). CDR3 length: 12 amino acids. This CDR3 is CASSLASPEQYF. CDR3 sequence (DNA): TGTGCCAGCAGCTTAGCGTCCCCCGAGCAGTACTTC.

CDR3: CASSSTGTSGGGGKTQYF. The CDR3 DNA follows: TGTGCCAGCAGCTCGACCGGGACTAGCGGGGGCGGAGGGAAGACCCAGTACTTC. V usage is TRBV7-3 and J usage is TRBJ2-5, with TRBD2 matching over 14 bases. CDR1 is SGHTA and CDR2 is FQGTGA in the germline V gene. J gave up 6 bases and V 4 bases, and 13 bases lay outside the gene matches. The CDR3 covers 18 residues.

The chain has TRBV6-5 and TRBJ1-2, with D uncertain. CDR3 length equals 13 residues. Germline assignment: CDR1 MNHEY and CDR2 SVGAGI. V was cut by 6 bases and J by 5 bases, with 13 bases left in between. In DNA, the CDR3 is TGTGCCAGCAGCCAAAAGGCCCCTTATGGCTACACCTTC. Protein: CASSQKAPYGYTF.

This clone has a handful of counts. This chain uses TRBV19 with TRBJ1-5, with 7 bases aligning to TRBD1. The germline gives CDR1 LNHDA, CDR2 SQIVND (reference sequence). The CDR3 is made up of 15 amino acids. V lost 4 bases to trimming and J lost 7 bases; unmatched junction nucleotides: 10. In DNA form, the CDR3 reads TGTGCCAGTAGTACCCAGGGACAGTTGGGACAGCCCCAGCATTTT. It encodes CASSTQGQLGQPQHF.

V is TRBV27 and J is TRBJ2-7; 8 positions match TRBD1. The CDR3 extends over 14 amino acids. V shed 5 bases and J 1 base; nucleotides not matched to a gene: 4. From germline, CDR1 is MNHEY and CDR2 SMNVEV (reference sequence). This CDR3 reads CASSIQGASYEQYF. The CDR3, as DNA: TGTGCCAGCAGTATCCAGGGGGCGTCCTACGAGCAGTACTTC.

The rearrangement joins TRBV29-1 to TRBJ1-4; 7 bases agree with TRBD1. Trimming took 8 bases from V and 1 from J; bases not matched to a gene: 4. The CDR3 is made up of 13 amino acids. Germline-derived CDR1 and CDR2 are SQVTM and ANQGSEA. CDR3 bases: TGCAGCACAACAGGGGAAACTAATGAAAAACTGTTTTTT. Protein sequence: CSTTGETNEKLFF. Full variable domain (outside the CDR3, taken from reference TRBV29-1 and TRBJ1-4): SAVISQKPSRDICQRGTSLTIQCQVDSQVTMMFWYRQQPGQSLTLIATANQGSEATYESGFVIDKFPISRPNLTFSTLTVSNMSPEDSSIYLCSTTGETNEKLFFGSGTQLSVL.

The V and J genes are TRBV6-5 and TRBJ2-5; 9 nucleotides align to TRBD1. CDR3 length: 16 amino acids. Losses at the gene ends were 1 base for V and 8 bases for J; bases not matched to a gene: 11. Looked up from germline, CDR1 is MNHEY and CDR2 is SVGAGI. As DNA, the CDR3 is TGTGCCAGCAGTTACTTTTCTTTTGGACAGGGGCTAACCCAGTACTTC. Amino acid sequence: CASSYFSFGQGLTQYF.

CDR3 bases: TGTGCCAGCAGCCTTAGCGGGGGGTACACAGATACGCAGTATTTT. It specifies CASSLSGGYTDTQYF. This chain joins TRBV7-3 and TRBJ2-3; 10 nucleotides agree with TRBD2. Germline V gene sequence: CDR1 SGHTA, CDR2 FQGTGA. The CDR3 spans 15 residues. Trimming cost V 5 bases and J 2 bases; bases outside gene matches: 4.